This T cell receptor beta chain was found in a study of T cell clones after liver transplantation. Study-level information: HCV positivity affected three of eight recipients; the rest lacked autoimmune or viral indications. At least one year of complete immunosuppression withdrawal without enzymes over twice normal defined tolerance. Until 12-24 months post-transplant, subjects got standard immunosuppression and no induction.

Unstimulated PBMCs were sorted into CD3+CD4+ and CD3+CD8+ populations. From germline, CDR1 is MNHNY and CDR2 SVGAGI (reference sequence). The CDR3 runs to 11 residues. V was pared by 6 bases and J by 2 bases, with 5 bases between. Profiling relied on immunoSEQ multiplex PCR, and the TCRdb table lists in-frame clones only, not all of them. The sample comprises over 50,000 clones, less than 85% of which are singletons, and approximately 8% rests with the top ten. The TCR originated in a human donor who received a liver transplant. Sequences were derived from CD4+ T cells from blood, sampled before liver transplant. V and J are TRBV6-6 and TRBJ2-7; D ambiguous. The CDR3 region has the DNA TGTGCCAGCAGGCAGGCCTACGAGCAGTACTTC. Translated: CASRQAYEQYF.